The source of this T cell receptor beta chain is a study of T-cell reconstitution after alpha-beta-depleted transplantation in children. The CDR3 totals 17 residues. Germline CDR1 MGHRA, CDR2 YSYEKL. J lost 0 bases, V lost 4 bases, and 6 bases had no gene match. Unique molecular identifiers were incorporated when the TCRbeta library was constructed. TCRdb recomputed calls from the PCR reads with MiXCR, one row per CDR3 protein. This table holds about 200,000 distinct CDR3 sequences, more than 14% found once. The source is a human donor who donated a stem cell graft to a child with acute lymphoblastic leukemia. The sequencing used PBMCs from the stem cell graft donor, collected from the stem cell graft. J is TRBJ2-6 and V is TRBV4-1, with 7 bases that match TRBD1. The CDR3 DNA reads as TGCGCCAGCAGCCCCGGACAGGAACTCTCTGGGGCCAACGTCCTGACTTTC. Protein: CASSPGQELSGANVLTF.